These 24 T cell receptor beta chains originate from one sample sequenced in a study of blood T cell repertoires in COVID-19. Measured with immunoSEQ multiplex PCR; TCRdb has only the in-frame clones, and not every one. The sample includes about 430,000 clones, around 89% of them seen just once. Sequencing was performed on PBMCs or T cells enriched from blood (not recorded which). The receptors come from a woman in her 30s with acute COVID-19.

The J gene is TRBJ1-2, the V gene TRBV5-1, with D unclear. Trimming pared 0 bases from V and 7 bases from J, leaving 4 bases between. From germline, CDR1 is SGHRS and CDR2 YFSETQ. This CDR3 spans 11 amino acids. This chain's CDR3 is CASSLDSGYTF. The CDR3, as DNA: TGCGCCAGCAGCTTGGACTCTGGCTACACCTTC.

This clone was detected once. J is TRBJ1-1 and V is TRBV18; 7 bases map to TRBD1. V lost 3 bases to trimming and J lost 0 bases; unmatched junction nucleotides: 1. The CDR3 spans 14 residues. Germline lookup yields CDR1 KGHSH and CDR2 LQKENI. The CDR3 reads CASSPDRVNTEAFF. The CDR3 nucleotides read TGTGCCAGCTCACCCGACAGGGTGAACACTGAAGCTTTCTTT. Full variable domain (missing parts from reference TRBV18 and TRBJ1-1): NAGVMQNPRHLVRRRGQEARLRCSPMKGHSHVYWYRQLPEEGLKFMVYLQKENIIDESGMPKERFSAEFPKEGPSILRIQQVVRGDSAAYFCASSPDRVNTEAFFGQGTRLTVV.

This chain joins TRBV3-1 (or the pseudogene TRBV3-2) and TRBJ2-7; 9 bases are a match to TRBD2. Germline trimming cut 3 bases from V and 7 bases from J; bases unmatched to any gene: 4. The CDR3 is 13 amino acids. The germline V gene has CDR1 LGHDT and CDR2 YNNKEL (reference sequence). CDR3 sequence (DNA): TGTGCCAGCAGCCATGCGGGGGGGGAGGAGCAGTACTTC. Its protein product is CASSHAGGEEQYF.

The V and J genes are TRBV25-1 and TRBJ1-3; D gene ambiguous. Germline assignment: CDR1 MGHDK and CDR2 SYGVNS. V shed 10 bases and J shed 0 bases, with 10 bases lying between them. CDR3 size: 13 residues. CDR3 sequence (DNA): TGTGCCACCGAGGGATACTCTGGAAACACCATATATTTT. Amino acid sequence: CATEGYSGNTIYF.

V and J are TRBV9 and TRBJ1-6; D may be TRBD1 (6 bases). V was trimmed by 0 bases and J by 7 bases, leaving 17 bases between them. This CDR3 is 17 amino acids long. CDR1 is SGDLS, CDR2 YYNGEE, per germline. DNA for the CDR3: TGTGCCAGCAGCGTAGCGATAGGGGGATCGGGCAATTCACCCCTCCACTTT. Translated, it gives CASSVAIGGSGNSPLHF.

V gene TRBV24-1 combines with J gene TRBJ1-2; no definite D call. Trimming left V 0 bases short and J 6 bases short, with 7 bases between. The CDR3 loop spans 13 amino acids. Germline V gene lookup returns CDR1 KGHDR and CDR2 SFDVKD. Here the CDR3 DNA reads TGTGCCACCAGTGATTTGTCCGGGGATGGCTACACCTTC. It codes for CATSDLSGDGYTF.

The chain has TRBV7-2 and TRBJ2-2, with 8 bases that match TRBD2. Germline V gives CDR1 SGHTA, CDR2 FQGNSA. The CDR3 covers 18 residues. The V gene end was trimmed by 8 bases and the J gene end by 6 bases; junction bases not matched to a gene: 20. The chain's CDR3 is CASPRSLAGGLIAGELFF. The CDR3 bases are TGTGCCAGCCCCCGCAGTCTGGCGGGGGGCCTTATTGCCGGGGAGCTGTTTTTT.

V is TRBV2 and J is TRBJ2-5, with TRBD2 identical over 13 bases. The CDR3 sequence is 16 residues long. Germline V CDR1 and CDR2: SNHLY, FYNNEI. J gave up 12 bases and V 7 bases, and 17 bases lay outside the gene matches. The CDR3 spells CASTTSGTSGAGQKYF. CDR3 coding DNA: TGTGCCAGCACCACCTCCGGGACTAGCGGGGCAGGGCAGAAGTACTTC.

V gene TRBV5-4 combines with J gene TRBJ1-2; D is unresolved. CDR3 length: 15 residues. CDR1 is SGHNT, CDR2 YYREEE, per germline (reference sequence). The germline V and J ends were trimmed by 0 bases and 0 bases, with 9 bases remaining between them. The CDR3 reads CASSLGQPANYGYTF. CDR3 bases: TGTGCCAGCAGCTTGGGACAACCAGCTAACTATGGCTACACCTTC.

This clone was detected only a few times. The chain employs TRBV5-6 and TRBJ2-5; 10 positions match TRBD2. Germline V gene sequence: CDR1 SGHDT, CDR2 YYEEEE. This CDR3 is 15 amino acids long. V was pared by 2 bases and J by 5 bases, with 6 bases of the junction left unmatched. The CDR3 spells CASSFASGGTETQYF. CDR3 nucleotide sequence: TGTGCCAGCAGCTTTGCTAGCGGGGGTACGGAGACCCAGTACTTC. Combining the CDR3 with reference TRBV5-6 and TRBJ2-5 gives the whole variable domain DAGVTQSPTHLIKTRGQQVTLRCSPKSGHDTVSWYQQALGQGPQFIFQYYEEEERQRGNFPDRFSGHQFPNYSSELNVNALLLGDSALYLCASSFASGGTETQYFGPGTRLLVL.

This clone was seen just once. One junction end does not reproduce the germline sequence, and a read error may be involved. The chain couples TRBV4-1 to TRBJ1-2; D is unclear. The CDR3 spans 13 residues. Germline CDR1 and CDR2: MGHRA and YSYEKL. CDR3: CASSPVGIPVAPF. In nucleotides, the CDR3 is TGCGCCAGCAGCCCCGTCGGGATCCCGGTGGCTCCCTTC.

The chain couples TRBV5-1 to TRBJ2-2, with D possibly being TRBD2 (5 bases). V was shortened by 0 bases and J by 4 bases, with 10 bases between the two germline ends. CDR3 length: 15 residues. CDR1 is SGHRS, CDR2 YFSETQ, per germline. The CDR3 sequence: CASSLDGKGTGELFF. CDR3 coding DNA: TGCGCCAGCAGCTTGGACGGGAAGGGCACCGGGGAGCTGTTTTTT.

V usage is TRBV23-1 and J usage is TRBJ1-5; 7 nucleotides match TRBD1. TRBV23-1 is filed as an ORF, its function uncertain. With V trimmed by 8 bases and J by 4 bases, 8 bases remained unmatched. CDR3 size: 14 residues. The CDR3 nucleotides read TGCGCCAGCCTCGGACAGGTCTGGAATCAGCCCCAGCATTTT. This sequence encodes CASLGQVWNQPQHF.

This clone has only one observation. The chain couples TRBV5-6 to TRBJ2-1; 14 bases are a match to TRBD2. Germline V gene sequence: CDR1 SGHDT, CDR2 YYEEEE. V dropped 6 bases and J dropped 12; count of bases not matched to a gene: 11. The CDR3 length is 15 residues. The CDR3 region is CASITGLAGGNGQFF. In DNA form, the CDR3 reads TGTGCCAGCATCACCGGACTAGCGGGGGGCAACGGGCAGTTCTTC.

The chain joins TRBV9 to TRBJ2-7; D is unresolved. The CDR3 contains 14 residues. Germline values: CDR1 SGDLS, CDR2 YYNGEE. The V end was cut by 0 bases, the J end by 0 bases, with 7 bases between. CDR3 amino acids: CASSVEESSYEQYF. DNA for the CDR3: TGTGCCAGCAGCGTAGAAGAGAGCTCCTACGAGCAGTACTTC.

The rearrangement joins TRBV7-9 to TRBJ1-3; unclear D gene. CDR3 length equals 13 residues. Trimming cost V 11 bases and J 0 bases, with 11 bases left between them. Germline CDR1 reads SEHNR; CDR2 reads FQNEAQ (reference sequence). The CDR3 nucleotides read TGTGCCGGTGGCGGAGTCTCTGGAAACACCATATATTTT. Translation: CAGGGVSGNTIYF.

The V and J genes are TRBV14 and TRBJ1-1; TRBD1 matches at 10 bases. The J segment lost 4 bases and the V segment lost 2 bases, leaving 16 bases of the junction unmatched. This CDR3 has 19 amino acids. Germline CDR1 reads SGHDN; CDR2 reads FVKESK. CDR3 in amino acids: CASSQTVDRGGRWGTEAFF. In nucleotides, the CDR3 is TGTGCCAGCAGCCAAACCGTGGACAGGGGGGGACGCTGGGGCACTGAAGCTTTCTTT.

The rearrangement uses TRBV2 and TRBJ2-7, with TRBD1 matching over 7 bases. The V segment lost 4 bases and the J segment 6 bases; nucleotides outside the gene matches: 6. CDR3 size: 13 residues. Germline CDR1 reads SNHLY; CDR2 reads FYNNEI. In DNA form, the CDR3 reads TGTGCCAGCAGTGGTGGGACAGAAGGCGAGCAGTACTTC. Translated, it gives CASSGGTEGEQYF.

The genes are TRBV3-1 (or the pseudogene TRBV3-2) and TRBJ2-2; D is ambiguous. In germline, CDR1 is LGHDT, CDR2 YNNKEL (reference sequence). CDR3 length equals 12 residues. The V end was cut by 5 bases, the J end by 6 bases, with 7 bases between. CDR3: CASSEKAGELFF. The CDR3 DNA follows: TGTGCCAGCAGCGAGAAAGCCGGGGAGCTGTTTTTT.

In its sample, this clone was seen a few times. The chain couples TRBV5-4 to TRBJ2-3, with D uncertain. V dropped 4 bases and J dropped 2 bases, with 11 bases sitting between them. Germline lookup yields CDR1 SGHNT and CDR2 YYREEE (reference sequence). This CDR3 region has 14 residues. The chain's CDR3 is CASSPQANTDTQYF. For the CDR3, the DNA is TGTGCCAGCAGCCCCCAGGCAAACACAGATACGCAGTATTTT.

The chain carries TRBV20-1 and TRBJ1-2; no clear D. Germline V gives CDR1 DFQATT, CDR2 SNEGSKA (reference sequence). CDR3 length equals 11 residues. Trimming took off 5 bases at V and 8 bases at J, with 12 bases between the two ends. CDR3 in amino acids: CSAGHTRGYTF. In DNA form, the CDR3 reads TGCAGTGCTGGCCATACGCGGGGCTACACCTTC.

The J gene is TRBJ1-3, the V gene TRBV9; D might be TRBD1 (6 bases). V shed 0 bases and J shed 8 bases, with 15 bases lying between them. Per the germline V gene, CDR1 is SGDLS and CDR2 is YYNGEE. The CDR3 loop spans 15 amino acids. The DNA of the CDR3 is TGTGCCAGCAGCGTAGAACAGGGCGGTAGGGACACCATATATTTT. It is translated as CASSVEQGGRDTIYF. Combining the CDR3 with reference TRBV9 and TRBJ1-3 gives the whole variable domain DSGVTQTPKHLITATGQRVTLRCSPRSGDLSVYWYQQSLDQGLQFLIQYYNGEERAKGNILERFSAQQFPDLHSELNLSSLELGDSALYFCASSVEQGGRDTIYFGEGSWLTVV.

The chain joins TRBV18 to TRBJ1-1, with 8 bases aligning to TRBD1. Looked up from germline, CDR1 is KGHSH and CDR2 is LQKENI. CDR3 length equals 13 residues. The J segment lost 7 bases and the V segment lost 6 bases, leaving 7 bases of the junction unmatched. The CDR3 loop reads CASSPWTGLEAFF. As DNA, the CDR3 is TGTGCCAGCTCTCCATGGACAGGGCTTGAAGCTTTCTTT.

There are a few counts of this clone. V gene TRBV7-2 combines with J gene TRBJ1-1; D not resolved. The germline gives CDR1 SGHTA, CDR2 FQGNSA. Trimming pared 5 bases from V and 0 bases from J, leaving 10 bases between. This CDR3 region has 14 residues. The chain's CDR3 is CASSPPGLNTEAFF. For the CDR3, the DNA is TGTGCCAGCAGCCCCCCGGGTCTGAACACTGAAGCTTTCTTT.